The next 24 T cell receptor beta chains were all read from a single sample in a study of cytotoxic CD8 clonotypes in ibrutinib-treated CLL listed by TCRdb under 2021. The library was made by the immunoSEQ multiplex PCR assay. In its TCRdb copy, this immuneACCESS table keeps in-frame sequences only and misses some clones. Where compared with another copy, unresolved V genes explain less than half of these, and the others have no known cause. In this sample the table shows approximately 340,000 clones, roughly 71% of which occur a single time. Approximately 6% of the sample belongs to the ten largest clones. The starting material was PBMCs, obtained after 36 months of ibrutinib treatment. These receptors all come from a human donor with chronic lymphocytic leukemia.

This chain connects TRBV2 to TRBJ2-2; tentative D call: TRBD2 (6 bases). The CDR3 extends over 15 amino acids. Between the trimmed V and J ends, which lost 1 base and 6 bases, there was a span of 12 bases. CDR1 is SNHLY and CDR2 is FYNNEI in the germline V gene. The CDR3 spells CASSEVLAGSGELFF. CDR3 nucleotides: TGTGCCAGCAGTGAAGTGCTTGCGGGGTCCGGGGAGCTGTTTTTT.

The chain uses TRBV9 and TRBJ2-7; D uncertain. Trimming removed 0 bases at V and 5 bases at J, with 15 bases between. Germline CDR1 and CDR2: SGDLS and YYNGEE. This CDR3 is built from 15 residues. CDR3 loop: CASSVGRTGLHEQYF. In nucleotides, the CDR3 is TGTGCCAGCAGCGTAGGCAGGACGGGCCTCCACGAGCAGTACTTC.

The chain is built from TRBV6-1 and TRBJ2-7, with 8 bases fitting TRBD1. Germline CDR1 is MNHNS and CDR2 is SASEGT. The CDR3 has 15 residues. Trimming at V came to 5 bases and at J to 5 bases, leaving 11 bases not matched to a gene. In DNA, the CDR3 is TGTGCCAGCAGTCGGTCGGTTCAACAGGGGGACGAGCAGTACTTC. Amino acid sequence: CASSRSVQQGDEQYF.

The CDR3 reads CASSQAGLNTEAFF. For the CDR3, the DNA is TGTGCCAGCTCACAAGCTGGGTTAAACACTGAAGCTTTCTTT. The chain joins TRBV18 to TRBJ1-1; unclear D gene. With 4 bases removed from V and 2 bases from J, the gap between germline ends came to 11 bases. This CDR3 spans 14 amino acids. Per the germline V gene, CDR1 is KGHSH and CDR2 is LQKENI. The whole variable domain, filled in from reference TRBV18 and TRBJ1-1, reads NAGVMQNPRHLVRRRGQEARLRCSPMKGHSHVYWYRQLPEEGLKFMVYLQKENIIDESGMPKERFSAEFPKEGPSILRIQQVVRGDSAAYFCASSQAGLNTEAFFGQGTRLTVV.

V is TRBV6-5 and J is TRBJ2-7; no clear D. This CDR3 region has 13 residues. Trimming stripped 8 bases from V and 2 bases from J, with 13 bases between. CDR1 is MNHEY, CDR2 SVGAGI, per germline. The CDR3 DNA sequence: TGTGCCAGCTTCGGCGGTGGAGCCTACGAGCAGTACTTC. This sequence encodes CASFGGGAYEQYF.

The CDR3 loop is CSVQSTSAETQYF. DNA of the CDR3: TGCAGCGTTCAGTCAACCTCTGCAGAGACCCAGTACTTC. The chain recombines TRBV29-1 with TRBJ2-5; D is unresolved. Germline V gene lookup returns CDR1 SQVTM and CDR2 ANQGSEA. The CDR3 is made up of 13 amino acids. The V end lost 5 bases, the J end lost 4 bases, and 14 bases lay between the germline ends.

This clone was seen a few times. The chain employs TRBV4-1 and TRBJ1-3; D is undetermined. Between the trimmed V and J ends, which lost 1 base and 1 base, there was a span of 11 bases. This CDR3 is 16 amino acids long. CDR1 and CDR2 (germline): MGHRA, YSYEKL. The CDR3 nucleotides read TGCGCCAGCAGCCAAGTCGGGCGGCCTTCTGGAAACACCATATATTTT. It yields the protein CASSQVGRPSGNTIYF.

CDR3 DNA sequence: TGTGCCAGTCGGGCCGGCTCTGGGGCCAACGTCCTGACTTTC. Protein product: CASRAGSGANVLTF. The chain has TRBV19 and TRBJ2-6, with D hard to call. The CDR3 has 14 amino acids. The germline V and J ends were trimmed by 8 bases and 0 bases, with 8 bases remaining between them. Germline V gene data show CDR1 as LNHDA and CDR2 as SQIVND (reference sequence).

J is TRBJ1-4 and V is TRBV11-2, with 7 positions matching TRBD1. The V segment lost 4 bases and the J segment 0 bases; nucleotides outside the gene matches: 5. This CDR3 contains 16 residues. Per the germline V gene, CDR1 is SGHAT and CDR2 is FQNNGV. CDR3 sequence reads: CASSSGQRATNEKLFF. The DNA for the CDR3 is TGTGCCAGCAGCTCGGGACAGCGCGCAACTAATGAAAAACTGTTTTTT.

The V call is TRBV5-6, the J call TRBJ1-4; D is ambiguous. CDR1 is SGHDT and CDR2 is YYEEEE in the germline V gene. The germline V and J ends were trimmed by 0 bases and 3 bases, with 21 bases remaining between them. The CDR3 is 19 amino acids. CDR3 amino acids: CASSLVWADPVASNEKLFF. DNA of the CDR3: TGTGCCAGCAGCTTGGTGTGGGCAGACCCGGTTGCGTCTAATGAAAAACTGTTTTTT.

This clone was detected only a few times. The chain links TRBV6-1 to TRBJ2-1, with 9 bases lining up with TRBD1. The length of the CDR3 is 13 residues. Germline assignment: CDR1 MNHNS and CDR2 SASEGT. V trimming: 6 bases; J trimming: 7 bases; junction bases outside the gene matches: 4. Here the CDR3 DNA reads TGTGCCAGCAGGTTAGACAGGGGGAATGAGCAGTTCTTC. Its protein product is CASRLDRGNEQFF.

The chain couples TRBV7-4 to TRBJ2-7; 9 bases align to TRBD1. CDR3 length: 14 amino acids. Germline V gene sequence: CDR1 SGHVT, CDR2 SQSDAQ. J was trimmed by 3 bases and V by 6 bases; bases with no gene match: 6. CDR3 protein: CASRPYRGLYEQYF. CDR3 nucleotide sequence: TGTGCCAGCAGACCCTACAGGGGGCTCTACGAGCAGTACTTC.

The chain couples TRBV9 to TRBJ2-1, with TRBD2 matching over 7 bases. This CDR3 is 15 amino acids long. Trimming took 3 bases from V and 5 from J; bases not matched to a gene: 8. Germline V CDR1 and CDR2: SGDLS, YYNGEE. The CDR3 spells CASSEGRGMDNEQFF. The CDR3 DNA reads TGTGCCAGCAGCGAGGGGAGGGGAATGGACAATGAGCAGTTCTTC.

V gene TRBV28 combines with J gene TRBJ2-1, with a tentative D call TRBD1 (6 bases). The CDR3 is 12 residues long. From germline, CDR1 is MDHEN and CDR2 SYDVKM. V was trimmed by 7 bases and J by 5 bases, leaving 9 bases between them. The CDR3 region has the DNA TGTGCCAGCACCACAGGGAACAATGAGCAGTTCTTC. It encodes CASTTGNNEQFF.

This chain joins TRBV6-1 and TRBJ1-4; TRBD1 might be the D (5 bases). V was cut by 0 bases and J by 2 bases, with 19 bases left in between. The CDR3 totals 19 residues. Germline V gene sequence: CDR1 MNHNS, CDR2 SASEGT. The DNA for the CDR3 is TGTGCCAGCAGTGAAGCGTATACCAGGGTTCTCGGGACTAATGAAAAACTGTTTTTT. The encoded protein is CASSEAYTRVLGTNEKLFF.

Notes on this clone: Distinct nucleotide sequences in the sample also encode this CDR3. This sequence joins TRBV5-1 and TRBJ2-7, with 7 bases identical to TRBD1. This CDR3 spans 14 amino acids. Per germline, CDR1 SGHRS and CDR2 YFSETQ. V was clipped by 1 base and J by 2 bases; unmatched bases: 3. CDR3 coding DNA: TGCGCCAGCAGCTTGCGGGACAGAGCCTACGAGCAGTACTTC. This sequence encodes CASSLRDRAYEQYF.

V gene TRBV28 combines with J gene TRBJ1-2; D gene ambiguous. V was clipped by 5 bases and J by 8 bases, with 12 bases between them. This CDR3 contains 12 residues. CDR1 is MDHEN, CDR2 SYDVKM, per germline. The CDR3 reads CASSGSLRGYTF. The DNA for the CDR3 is TGTGCCAGCAGTGGCAGCCTTAGGGGCTACACCTTC.

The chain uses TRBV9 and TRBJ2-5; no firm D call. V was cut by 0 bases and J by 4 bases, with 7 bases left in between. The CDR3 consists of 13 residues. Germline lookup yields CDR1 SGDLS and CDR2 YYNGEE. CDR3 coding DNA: TGTGCCAGCAGCGTAGGATTTGGAGAGACCCAGTACTTC. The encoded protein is CASSVGFGETQYF.

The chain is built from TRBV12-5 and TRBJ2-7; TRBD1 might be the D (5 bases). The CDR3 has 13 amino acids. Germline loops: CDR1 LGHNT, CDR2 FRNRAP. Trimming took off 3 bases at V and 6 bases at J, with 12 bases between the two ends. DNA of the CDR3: TGTGCTAGTGGTTTTTTGGGCAGGGTCGAGCAGTACTTC. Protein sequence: CASGFLGRVEQYF.

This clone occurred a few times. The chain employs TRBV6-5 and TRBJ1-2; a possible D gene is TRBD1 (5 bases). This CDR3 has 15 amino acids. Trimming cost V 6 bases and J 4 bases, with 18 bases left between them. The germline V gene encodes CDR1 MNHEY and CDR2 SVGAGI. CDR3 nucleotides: TGTGCCAGCAGGCCTTCGGGACGGCTCTTCTATGGCTACACCTTC. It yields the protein CASRPSGRLFYGYTF.

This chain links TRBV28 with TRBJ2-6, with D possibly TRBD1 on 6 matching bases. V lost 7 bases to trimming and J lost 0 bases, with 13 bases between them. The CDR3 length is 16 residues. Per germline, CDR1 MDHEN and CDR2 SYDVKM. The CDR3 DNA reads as TGTGCCAGCACCAGGACAGCCCTCTCTGGGGCCAACGTCCTGACTTTC. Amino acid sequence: CASTRTALSGANVLTF.

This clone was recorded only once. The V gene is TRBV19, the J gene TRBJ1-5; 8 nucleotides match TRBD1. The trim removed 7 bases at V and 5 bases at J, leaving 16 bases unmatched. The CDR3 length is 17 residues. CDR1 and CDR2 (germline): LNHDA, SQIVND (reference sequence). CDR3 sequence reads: CASTMWGRGRGHQPQHF. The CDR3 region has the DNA TGTGCCAGTACTATGTGGGGCAGGGGGCGAGGTCATCAGCCCCAGCATTTT.

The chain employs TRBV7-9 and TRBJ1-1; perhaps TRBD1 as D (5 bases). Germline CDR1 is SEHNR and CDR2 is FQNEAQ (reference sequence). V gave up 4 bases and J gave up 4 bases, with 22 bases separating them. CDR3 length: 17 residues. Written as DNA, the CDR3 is TGTGCCAGCAGCTCCCGACGATCATCGGTGGACACCACTGAAGCTTTCTTT. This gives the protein CASSSRRSSVDTTEAFF. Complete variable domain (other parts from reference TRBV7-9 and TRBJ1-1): DTGVSQNPRHKITKRGQNVTFRCDPISEHNRLYWYRQTLGQGPEFLTYFQNEAQLEKSRLLSDRFSAERPKGSFSTLEIQRTEQGDSAMYLCASSSRRSSVDTTEAFFGQGTRLTVV.

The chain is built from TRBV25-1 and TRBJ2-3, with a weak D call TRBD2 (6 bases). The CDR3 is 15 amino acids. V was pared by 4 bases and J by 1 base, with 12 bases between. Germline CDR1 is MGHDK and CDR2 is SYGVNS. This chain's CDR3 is CASSAVRGRTDTQYF. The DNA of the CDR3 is TGTGCCAGCAGTGCTGTGCGGGGTCGCACAGATACGCAGTATTTT.